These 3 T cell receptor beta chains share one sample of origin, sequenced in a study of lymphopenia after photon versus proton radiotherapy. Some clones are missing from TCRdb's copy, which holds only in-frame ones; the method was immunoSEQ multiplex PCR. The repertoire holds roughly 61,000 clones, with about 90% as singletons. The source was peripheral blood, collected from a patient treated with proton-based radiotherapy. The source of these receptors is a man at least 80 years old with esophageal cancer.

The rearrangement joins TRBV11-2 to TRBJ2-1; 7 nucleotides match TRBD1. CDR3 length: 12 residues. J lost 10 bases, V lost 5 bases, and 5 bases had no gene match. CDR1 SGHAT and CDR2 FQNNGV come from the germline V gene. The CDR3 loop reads CASSKGQNEQFF. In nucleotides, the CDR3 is TGTGCCAGCAGCAAGGGACAGAACGAGCAGTTCTTC.

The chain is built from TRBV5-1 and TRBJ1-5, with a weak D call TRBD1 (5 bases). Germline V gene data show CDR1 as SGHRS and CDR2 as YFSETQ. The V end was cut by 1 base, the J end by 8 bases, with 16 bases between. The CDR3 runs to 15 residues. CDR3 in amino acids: CASSLQGGGVEPQHF. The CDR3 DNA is TGCGCCAGCAGCTTGCAGGGCGGGGGTGTAGAGCCCCAGCATTTT.

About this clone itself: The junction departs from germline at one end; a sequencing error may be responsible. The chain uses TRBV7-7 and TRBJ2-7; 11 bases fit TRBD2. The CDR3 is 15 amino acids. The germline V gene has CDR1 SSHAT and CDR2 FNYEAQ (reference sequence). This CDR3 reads CASSSGLAALDEQYF. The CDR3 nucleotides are TGTGCTAGCAGCTCGGGACTAGCGGCCCTTGACGAGCAGTACTTC. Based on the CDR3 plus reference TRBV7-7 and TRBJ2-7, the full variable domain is GAGVSQSPRYKVTKRGQDVTLRCDPISSHATLYWYQQALGQGPEFLTYFNYEAQPDKSGLPSDRFSAERPEGSISTLTIQRTEQRDSAMYRCASSSGLAALDEQYFGPGTRLTVT.